This record covers a single TCR beta chain. What it recognizes is unknown. This sample stems from a study of regulatory T cells in long-lasting Graves disease. Whole-study findings and limits: Patients with persistent disease shared 2,741 public clonotypes, outpacing the approximately 970 shared by new patients. Segments TRBV28, TRBJ1-2 and TRBJ2-5 showed preferential usage in persistent disease.

Time point here: persistent/refractory GD, antithyroid drugs over 5 years with positive TRAb. PBMC RNA was the source of the TCR library. An endocrinology unit in Xi'an, China, supplied the patients. Building the TCR beta libraries relied on iRepertoire HTBI primers, and CDR3 regions underwent Arm-PCR. In the study's own analysis: Identification yielded approximately 66 TRBV and around 15 TRBJ segments across samples. MiXCR was run by TCRdb on the multiplex PCR reads, yielding one entry per CDR3 protein. TCRdb assigned the V and J calls; the authors' analysis was not used. The sample records roughly 450,000 distinct CDR3 sequences, around a fifth being singletons. V was clipped by 1 base and J by 4 bases; unmatched bases: 6. Per the germline V gene, CDR1 is LNHDA and CDR2 is SQIVND (reference sequence). The CDR3 loop spans 16 amino acids.

The TCR originated in a female donor with Graves disease. The sample here was peripheral blood mononuclear cells (PBMCs), taken when the disease was refractory, from a patient treated with antithyroid drugs. The chain combines TRBV19 with TRBJ1-2; 10 bases line up with TRBD1. The CDR3 region is CASSIAGTGVGYGYTF. Here the CDR3 DNA reads TGTGCCAGTAGTATAGCCGGGACAGGGGTCGGCTATGGCTACACCTTC.